Below, 9 T cell receptor beta chains from the same sample are listed, as sequenced in a study of CD8 T cells in Susac syndrome. Reverse transcription used about 0.45 to 1 ug RNA and random hexamers. TCRdb reprocessed the immunoSEQ multiplex PCR reads with MiXCR, giving one entry per CDR3 protein. This sample has 100,000 to 150,000 distinct CDR3 sequences, with 75% to 90% found just once. Sequencing was carried out using CD8+ T cells from PBMCs. These receptors were obtained from a human donor with multiple sclerosis.

The chain links TRBV20-1 to TRBJ2-1; a weak D match, TRBD2 (5 bases). This CDR3 is built from 14 residues. CDR1 DFQATT and CDR2 SNEGSKA come from the germline V gene (reference sequence). V lost 6 bases and J lost 3, with 15 bases in between. The CDR3 DNA reads as TGCAGTGCCGAGGTTGAGGGCGACTACAATGAGCAGTTCTTC. Amino acid sequence: CSAEVEGDYNEQFF.

This chain uses TRBV19 with TRBJ1-1, with D possibly matching TRBD1 (5 bases). The ends were cut back, 7 bases at V and 3 bases at J, with 9 bases in the middle. Germline V gives CDR1 LNHDA, CDR2 SQIVND (reference sequence). This CDR3 comprises 12 residues. For the CDR3, the DNA is TGTGCCAGTACTGCAGGGTACACTGAAGCTTTCTTT. Encoded protein: CASTAGYTEAFF.

The CDR3, as DNA: TGTGCCAGCAGCCGGGGCATACAGGCGCCGGCTGGCTACACCTTC. As protein: CASSRGIQAPAGYTF. The rearrangement joins TRBV27 to TRBJ1-2, with TRBD1 as a possible D gene (5 bases). This CDR3 is built from 15 residues. Germline assignment: CDR1 MNHEY and CDR2 SMNVEV (reference sequence). V lost 6 bases to trimming and J lost 7 bases, with 21 bases between them.

The rearrangement uses TRBV3-1 and TRBJ1-1; D remains ambiguous. V lost 4 bases, J lost 4 bases, and 10 bases lay in between. The germline V gene has CDR1 LGHDT and CDR2 YNNKEL (reference sequence). The CDR3 spans 13 residues. CDR3: CASSPELGTEAFF. CDR3 bases: TGTGCCAGCAGCCCAGAATTGGGCACTGAAGCTTTCTTT.

With respect to this clonotype: The germline gene is not matched at one end of the junction; a read error may be the cause. The chain couples TRBV11-2 to TRBJ1-1, with D possibly TRBD1 on 6 matching bases. The CDR3 runs 14 residues. CDR1 is SGHAT and CDR2 is FQNNGV in the germline V gene. As DNA, the CDR3 is TGTGCCAGCACCTTAGTACAGGGAGACACTGAAGCTTTCTTT. It yields the protein CASTLVQGDTEAFF.

The rearrangement links TRBV29-1 to TRBJ1-2, with D unclear. CDR1 is SQVTM and CDR2 is ANQGSEA in the germline V gene. V gave up 0 bases and J gave up 6 bases, with 11 bases separating them. CDR3 length equals 13 residues. Here the CDR3 DNA reads TGCAGCGTTGAAGAAATCAGCCCCAATGGCTACACCTTC. Its protein product is CSVEEISPNGYTF.

The genes are TRBV29-1 and TRBJ2-3, with unresolved D. There are 13 residues in the CDR3. V lost 5 bases and J lost 3, with 12 bases in between. Germline V CDR1 and CDR2: SQVTM, ANQGSEA. The CDR3 sequence: CSVPGFATDTQYF. The DNA for the CDR3 is TGCAGCGTTCCAGGATTCGCTACAGATACGCAGTATTTT.

The V call is TRBV5-4, the J call TRBJ2-1, with D unresolved. Germline-derived CDR1 and CDR2 are SGHNT and YYREEE (reference sequence). CDR3 length equals 16 residues. Trimming pared 2 bases from V and 0 bases from J, leaving 12 bases between. The CDR3 nucleotides are TGTGCCAGCAGCTTCGGATCGGTGAGCTCCTACAATGAGCAGTTCTTC. This sequence encodes CASSFGSVSSYNEQFF.

This clonotype was detected only once. The rearrangement links TRBV19 to TRBJ1-5; D is ambiguous. Trimming left V 8 bases short and J 1 base short, with 9 bases between. The CDR3 length is 13 residues. Per the germline V gene, CDR1 is LNHDA and CDR2 is SQIVND (reference sequence). CDR3 nucleotide sequence: TGTGCCAGTTGTACAGCGAGCAATCAGCCCCAGCATTTT. Protein product: CASCTASNQPQHF.